This T cell receptor (beta chain) was sequenced during a study of cytomegalovirus exposure and HLA in healthy donors. Study-wide findings and caveats: The later analysis indicated that the majority of CMV-associated TCR beta chains appeared HLA-restricted.

Germline assignment: CDR1 LGHNA and CDR2 YNFKEQ. The CDR3 extends over 17 amino acids. V dropped 3 bases and J dropped 2 bases, with 18 bases sitting between them. Primers included in the PCR were 60 Vbeta and 13 Jbeta primers. TCRdb keeps only in-frame clones here, not all; method: immunoSEQ multiplex PCR. The table records more than 95,000 clones, around a tenth of them present only once. About this clone itself: Its antigen is not identified.

The chain employs TRBV4-2 and TRBJ2-3, with D possibly TRBD2 on 5 matching bases. Sequenced input: PBMCs. This TCR was recovered from a man aged 40-55 years in good health and CMV-seropositive. CDR3 in DNA: TGTGCCAGCAGCCATGCATCTAAGCAGACTACCACAGATACGCAGTATTTT. This encodes CASSHASKQTTTDTQYF.